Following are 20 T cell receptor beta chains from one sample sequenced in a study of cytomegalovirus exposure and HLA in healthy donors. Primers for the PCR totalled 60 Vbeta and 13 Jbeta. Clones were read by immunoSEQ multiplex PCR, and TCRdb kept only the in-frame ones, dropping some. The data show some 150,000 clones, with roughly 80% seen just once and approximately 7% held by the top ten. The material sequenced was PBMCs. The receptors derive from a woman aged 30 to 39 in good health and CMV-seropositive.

As DNA, the CDR3 is TGTGCCAGCAGTGGGGGGCAGGACCTCCTCTCCTACAATGAGCAGTTCTTC. Protein: CASSGGQDLLSYNEQFF. The chain recombines TRBV25-1 with TRBJ2-1; possible D gene TRBD1, 6 bases. Trimming took 4 bases from V and 0 from J, leaving 16 bases between them. There are 17 residues in the CDR3. Germline values: CDR1 MGHDK, CDR2 SYGVNS.

The CDR3 DNA sequence: TGTGCCAGTAGCCCGGGAAAGGGAGTAGTCTCTGGAAACACCATATATTTT. It yields the protein CASSPGKGVVSGNTIYF. The V call is TRBV19, the J call TRBJ1-3; no reliable D call. CDR1 and CDR2 (germline): LNHDA, SQIVND (reference sequence). V was pared by 6 bases and J by 0 bases, with 18 bases between. This CDR3 contains 17 residues.

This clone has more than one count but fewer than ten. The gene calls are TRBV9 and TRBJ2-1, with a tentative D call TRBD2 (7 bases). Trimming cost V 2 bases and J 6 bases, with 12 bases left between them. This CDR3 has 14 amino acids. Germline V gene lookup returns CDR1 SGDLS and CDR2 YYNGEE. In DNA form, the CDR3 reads TGTGCCAGCAGCGTGGGGGCTAGCGGCAATGAGCAGTTCTTC. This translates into CASSVGASGNEQFF. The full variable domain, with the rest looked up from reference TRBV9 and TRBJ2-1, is DSGVTQTPKHLITATGQRVTLRCSPRSGDLSVYWYQQSLDQGLQFLIQYYNGEERAKGNILERFSAQQFPDLHSELNLSSLELGDSALYFCASSVGASGNEQFFGPGTRLTVL.

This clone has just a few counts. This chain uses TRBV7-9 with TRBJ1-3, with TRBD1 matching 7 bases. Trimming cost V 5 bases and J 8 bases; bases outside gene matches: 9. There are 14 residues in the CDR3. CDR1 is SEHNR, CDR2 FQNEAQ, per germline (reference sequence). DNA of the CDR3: TGTGCCAGCAGCCTTACAGGGGCGAGTCACACCATATATTTT. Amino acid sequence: CASSLTGASHTIYF.

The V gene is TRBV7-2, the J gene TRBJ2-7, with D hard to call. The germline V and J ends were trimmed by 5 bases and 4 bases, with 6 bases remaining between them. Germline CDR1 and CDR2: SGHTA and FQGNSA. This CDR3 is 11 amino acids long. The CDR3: CASSRTYEQYF. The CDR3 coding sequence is TGTGCCAGCAGCCGTACATACGAGCAGTACTTC.

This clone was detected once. Here the CDR3 reads CASSQRDRGWYGYTF. The CDR3 DNA sequence: TGTGCCAGCAGCCAGAGGGACAGGGGCTGGTATGGCTACACCTTC. The rearrangement joins TRBV4-2 to TRBJ1-2; TRBD1 matches 10 bases. The CDR3 contains 15 residues. With V trimmed by 3 bases and J by 5 bases, 6 bases remained unmatched. From germline, CDR1 is LGHNA and CDR2 YNFKEQ.

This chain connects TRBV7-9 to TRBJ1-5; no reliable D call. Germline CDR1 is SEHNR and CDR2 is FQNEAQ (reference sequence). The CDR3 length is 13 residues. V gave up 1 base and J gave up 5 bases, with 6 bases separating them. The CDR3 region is CASSLEEDQPQHF. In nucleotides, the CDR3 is TGTGCCAGCAGCTTAGAGGAGGATCAGCCCCAGCATTTT. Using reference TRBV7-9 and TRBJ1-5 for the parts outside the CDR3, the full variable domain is DTGVSQNPRHKITKRGQNVTFRCDPISEHNRLYWYRQTLGQGPEFLTYFQNEAQLEKSRLLSDRFSAERPKGSFSTLEIQRTEQGDSAMYLCASSLEEDQPQHFGDGTRLSIL.

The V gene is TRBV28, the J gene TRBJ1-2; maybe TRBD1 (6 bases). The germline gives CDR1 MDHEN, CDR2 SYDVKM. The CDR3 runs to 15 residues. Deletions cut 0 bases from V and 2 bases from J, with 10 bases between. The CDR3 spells CASSLWDRENYGYTF. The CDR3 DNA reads TGTGCCAGCAGTTTATGGGACAGAGAAAACTATGGCTACACCTTC.

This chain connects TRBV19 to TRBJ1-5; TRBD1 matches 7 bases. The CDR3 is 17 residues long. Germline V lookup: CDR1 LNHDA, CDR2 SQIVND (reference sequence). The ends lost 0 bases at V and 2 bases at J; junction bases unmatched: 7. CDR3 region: CASSIDLGQGGNQPQHF. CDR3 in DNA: TGTGCCAGTAGTATAGATCTCGGGCAGGGGGGCAATCAGCCCCAGCATTTT.

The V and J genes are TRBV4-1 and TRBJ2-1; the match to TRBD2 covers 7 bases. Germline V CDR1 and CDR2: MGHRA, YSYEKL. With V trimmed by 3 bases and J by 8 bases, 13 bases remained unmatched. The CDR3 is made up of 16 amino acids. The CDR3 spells CASSHLTSWGRDEQFF. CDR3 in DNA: TGCGCCAGCAGCCATTTAACTAGTTGGGGGAGGGATGAGCAGTTCTTC.

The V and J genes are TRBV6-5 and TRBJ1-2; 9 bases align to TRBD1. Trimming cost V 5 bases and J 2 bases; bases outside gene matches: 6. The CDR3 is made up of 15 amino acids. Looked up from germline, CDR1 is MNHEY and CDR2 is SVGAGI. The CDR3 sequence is CASSNRQGGNYGYTF. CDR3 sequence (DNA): TGTGCCAGCAGTAACAGACAGGGGGGCAACTATGGCTACACCTTC.

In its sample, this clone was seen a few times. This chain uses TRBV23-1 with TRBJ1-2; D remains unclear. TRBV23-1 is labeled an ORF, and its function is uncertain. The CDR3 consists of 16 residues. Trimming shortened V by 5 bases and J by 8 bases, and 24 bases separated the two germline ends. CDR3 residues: CASSAPALSQGSGYTF. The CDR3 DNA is TGCGCCAGCAGTGCTCCGGCACTATCCCAAGGGAGCGGCTACACCTTC.

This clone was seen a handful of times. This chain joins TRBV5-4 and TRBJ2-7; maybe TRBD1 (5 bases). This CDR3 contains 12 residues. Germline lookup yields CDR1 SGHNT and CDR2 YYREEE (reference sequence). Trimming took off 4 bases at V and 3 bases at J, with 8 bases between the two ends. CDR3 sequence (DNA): TGTGCCAGCAGCCTACAGGACTACGAGCAGTACTTC. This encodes CASSLQDYEQYF.

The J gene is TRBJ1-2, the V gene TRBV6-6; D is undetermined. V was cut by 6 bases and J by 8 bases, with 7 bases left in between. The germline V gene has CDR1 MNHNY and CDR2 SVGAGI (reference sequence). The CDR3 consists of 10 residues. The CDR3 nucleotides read TGTGCCAGCAGCATGCAGGGCTACACCTTC. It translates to CASSMQGYTF.

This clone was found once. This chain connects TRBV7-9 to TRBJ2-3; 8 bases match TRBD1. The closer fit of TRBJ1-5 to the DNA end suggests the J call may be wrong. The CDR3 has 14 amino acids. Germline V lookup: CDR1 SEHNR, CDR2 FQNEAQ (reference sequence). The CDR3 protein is CASSYGQGPDTQHF. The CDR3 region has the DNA TGTGCCAGCAGCTACGGACAGGGTCCAGATACGCAGCATTTT.

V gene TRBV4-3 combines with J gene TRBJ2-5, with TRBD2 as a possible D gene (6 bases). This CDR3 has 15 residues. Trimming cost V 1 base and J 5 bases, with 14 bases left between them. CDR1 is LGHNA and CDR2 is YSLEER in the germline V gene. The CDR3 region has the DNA TGCGCCAGCAGCCAAGTTTCCACGGGGGTGGAGACCCAGTACTTC. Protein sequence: CASSQVSTGVETQYF.

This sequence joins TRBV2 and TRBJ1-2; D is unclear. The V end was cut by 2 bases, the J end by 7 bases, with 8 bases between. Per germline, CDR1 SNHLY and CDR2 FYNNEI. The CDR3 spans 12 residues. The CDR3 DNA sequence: TGTGCCAGCAGTGAATCGGGGTTTGGCTACACCTTC. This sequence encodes CASSESGFGYTF.

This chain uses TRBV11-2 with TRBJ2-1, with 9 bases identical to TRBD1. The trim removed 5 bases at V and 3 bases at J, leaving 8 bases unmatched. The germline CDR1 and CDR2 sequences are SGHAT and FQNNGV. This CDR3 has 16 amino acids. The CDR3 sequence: CASSPTGTGIYNEQFF. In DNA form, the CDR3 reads TGTGCCAGCAGCCCTACCGGGACAGGGATCTACAATGAGCAGTTCTTC.

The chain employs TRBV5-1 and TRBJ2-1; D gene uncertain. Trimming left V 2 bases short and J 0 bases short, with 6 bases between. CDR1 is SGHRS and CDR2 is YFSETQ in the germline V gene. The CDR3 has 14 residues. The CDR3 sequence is CASSFSSSYNEQFF. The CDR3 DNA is TGCGCCAGCAGCTTCTCCTCCTCCTACAATGAGCAGTTCTTC.

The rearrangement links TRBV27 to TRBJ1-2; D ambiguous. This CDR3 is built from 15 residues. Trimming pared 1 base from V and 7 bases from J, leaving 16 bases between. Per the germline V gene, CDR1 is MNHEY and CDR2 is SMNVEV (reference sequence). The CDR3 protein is CASSLWGERRSGYTF. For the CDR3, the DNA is TGTGCCAGCAGTTTATGGGGTGAGAGGAGGAGTGGCTACACCTTC.